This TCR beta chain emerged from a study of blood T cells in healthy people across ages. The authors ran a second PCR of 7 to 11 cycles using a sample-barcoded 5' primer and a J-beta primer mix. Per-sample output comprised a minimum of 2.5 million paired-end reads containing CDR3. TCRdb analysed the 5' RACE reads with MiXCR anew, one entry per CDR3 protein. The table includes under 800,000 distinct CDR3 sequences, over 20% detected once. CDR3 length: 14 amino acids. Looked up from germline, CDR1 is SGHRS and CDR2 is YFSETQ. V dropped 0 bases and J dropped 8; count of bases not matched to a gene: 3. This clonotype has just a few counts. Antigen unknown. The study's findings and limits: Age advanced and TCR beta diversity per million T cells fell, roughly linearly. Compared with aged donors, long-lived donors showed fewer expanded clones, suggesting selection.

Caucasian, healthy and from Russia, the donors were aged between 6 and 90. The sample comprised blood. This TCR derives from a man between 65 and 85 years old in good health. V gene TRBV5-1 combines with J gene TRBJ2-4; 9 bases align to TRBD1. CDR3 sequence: CASSLGGQGDIQYF. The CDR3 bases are TGCGCCAGCAGCTTGGGGGGACAGGGTGACATTCAGTACTTC.